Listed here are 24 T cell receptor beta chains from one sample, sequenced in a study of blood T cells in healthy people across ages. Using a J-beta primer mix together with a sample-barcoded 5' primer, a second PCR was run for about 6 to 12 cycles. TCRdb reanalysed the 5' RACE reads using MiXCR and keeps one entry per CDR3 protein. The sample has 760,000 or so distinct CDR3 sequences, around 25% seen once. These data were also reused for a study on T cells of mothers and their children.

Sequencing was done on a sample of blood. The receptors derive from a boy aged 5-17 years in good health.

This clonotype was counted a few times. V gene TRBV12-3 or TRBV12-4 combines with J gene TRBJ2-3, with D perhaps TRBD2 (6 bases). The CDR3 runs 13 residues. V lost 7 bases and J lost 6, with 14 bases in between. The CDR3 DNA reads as TGTGCCAGCAAATCGACTAGTCTCGATACGCAGTATTTT. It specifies CASKSTSLDTQYF.

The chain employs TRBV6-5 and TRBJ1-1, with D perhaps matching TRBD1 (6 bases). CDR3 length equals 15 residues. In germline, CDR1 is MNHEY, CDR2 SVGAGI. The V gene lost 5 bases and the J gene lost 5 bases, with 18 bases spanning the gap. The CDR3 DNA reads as TGTGCCAGCAGTCCGAGTTTCGGGGGGGCAACTGAAGCTTTCTTT. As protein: CASSPSFGGATEAFF.

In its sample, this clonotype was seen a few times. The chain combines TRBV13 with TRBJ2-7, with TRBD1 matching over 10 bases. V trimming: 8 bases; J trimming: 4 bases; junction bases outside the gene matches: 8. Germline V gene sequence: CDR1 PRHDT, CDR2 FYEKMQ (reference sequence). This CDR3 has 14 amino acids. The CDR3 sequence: CASAAGDRGYEQYF. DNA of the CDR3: TGTGCCAGCGCGGCAGGGGACAGGGGATACGAGCAGTACTTC.

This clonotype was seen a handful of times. CDR3 DNA: TGTGCCAGCAGCCCCAGACCGGCCCGCGGCACAGATACGCAGTATTTT. Translation: CASSPRPARGTDTQYF. The chain carries TRBV7-2 and TRBJ2-3; D gene ambiguous. Germline V CDR1 and CDR2: SGHTA, FQGNSA. The CDR3 covers 16 residues. V lost 5 bases and J lost 1, with 16 bases in between.

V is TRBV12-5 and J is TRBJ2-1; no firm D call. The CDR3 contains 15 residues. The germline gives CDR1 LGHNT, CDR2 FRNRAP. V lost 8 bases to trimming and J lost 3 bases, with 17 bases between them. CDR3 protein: CASQLLSNSYNEQFF. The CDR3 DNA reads TGTGCTAGTCAGCTCCTAAGCAACAGCTACAATGAGCAGTTCTTC. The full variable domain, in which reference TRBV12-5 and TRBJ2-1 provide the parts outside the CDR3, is DARVTQTPRHKVTEMGQEVTMRCQPILGHNTVFWYRQTMMQGLELLAYFRNRAPLDDSGMPKDRFSAEMPDATLATLKIQPSEPRDSAVYFCASQLLSNSYNEQFFGPGTRLTVL.

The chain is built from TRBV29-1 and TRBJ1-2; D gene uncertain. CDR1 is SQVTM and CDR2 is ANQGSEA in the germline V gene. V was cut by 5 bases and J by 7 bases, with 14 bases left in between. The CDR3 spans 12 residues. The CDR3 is CSVPSRGGGYTF. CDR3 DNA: TGCAGCGTTCCGTCCCGGGGAGGTGGCTACACCTTC.

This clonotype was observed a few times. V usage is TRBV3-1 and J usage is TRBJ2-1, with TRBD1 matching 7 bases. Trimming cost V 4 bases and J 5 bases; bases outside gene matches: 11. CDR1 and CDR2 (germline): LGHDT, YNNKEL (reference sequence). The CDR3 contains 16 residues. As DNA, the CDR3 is TGTGCCAGCAGCCGGCTCTTGGACAGGTATAACAATGAGCAGTTCTTC. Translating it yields CASSRLLDRYNNEQFF.

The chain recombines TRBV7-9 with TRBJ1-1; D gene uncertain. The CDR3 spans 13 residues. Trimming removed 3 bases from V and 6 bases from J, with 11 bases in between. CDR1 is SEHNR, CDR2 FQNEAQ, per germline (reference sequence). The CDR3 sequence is CASSLFTQPEAFF. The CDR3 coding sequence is TGTGCCAGCAGCTTGTTTACACAGCCTGAAGCTTTCTTT.

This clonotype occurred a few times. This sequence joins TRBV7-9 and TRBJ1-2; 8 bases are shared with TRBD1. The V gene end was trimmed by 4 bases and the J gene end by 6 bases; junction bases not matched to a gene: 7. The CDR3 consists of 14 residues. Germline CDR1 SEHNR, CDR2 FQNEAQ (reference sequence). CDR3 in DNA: TGTGCCAGCAGCTCCCATGACAGGGGCAATGGCTACACCTTC. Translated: CASSSHDRGNGYTF.

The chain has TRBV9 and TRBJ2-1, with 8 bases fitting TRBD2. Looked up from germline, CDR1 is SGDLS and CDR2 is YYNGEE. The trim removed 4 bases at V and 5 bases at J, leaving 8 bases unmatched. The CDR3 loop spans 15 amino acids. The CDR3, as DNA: TGTGCCAGCAGCTTAAGCGGGAGAGGTAACAATGAGCAGTTCTTC. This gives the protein CASSLSGRGNNEQFF.

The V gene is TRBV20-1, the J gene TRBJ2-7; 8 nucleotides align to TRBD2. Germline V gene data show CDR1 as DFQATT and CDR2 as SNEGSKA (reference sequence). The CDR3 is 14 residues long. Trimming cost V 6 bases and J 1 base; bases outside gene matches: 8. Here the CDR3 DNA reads TGCAGTGCCAAACTAGCGGAGGGATCCTACGAGCAGTACTTC. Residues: CSAKLAEGSYEQYF.

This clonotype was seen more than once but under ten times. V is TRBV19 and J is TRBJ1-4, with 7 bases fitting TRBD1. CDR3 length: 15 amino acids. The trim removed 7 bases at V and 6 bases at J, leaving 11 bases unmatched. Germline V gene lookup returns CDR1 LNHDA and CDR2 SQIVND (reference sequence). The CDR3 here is CASNAPRQGDEKLFF. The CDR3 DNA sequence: TGTGCCAGTAATGCTCCGCGACAGGGTGATGAAAAACTGTTTTTT.

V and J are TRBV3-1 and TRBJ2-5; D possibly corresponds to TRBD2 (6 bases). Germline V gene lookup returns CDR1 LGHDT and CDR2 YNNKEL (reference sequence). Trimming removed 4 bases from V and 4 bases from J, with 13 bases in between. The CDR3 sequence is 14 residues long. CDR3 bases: TGTGCCAGCAGCCGGGTGGGACTCGGAGAGACCCAGTACTTC. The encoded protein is CASSRVGLGETQYF.

CDR3 in amino acids: CASSQEILASRETQYF. The CDR3 DNA reads as TGCGCCAGCAGCCAAGAAATACTAGCGAGCCGGGAGACCCAGTACTTC. This chain uses TRBV4-1 with TRBJ2-5; 7 positions agree with TRBD2. CDR1 and CDR2 (germline): MGHRA, YSYEKL. The J segment lost 5 bases and the V segment lost 0 bases, leaving 9 bases of the junction unmatched. The CDR3 covers 16 residues.

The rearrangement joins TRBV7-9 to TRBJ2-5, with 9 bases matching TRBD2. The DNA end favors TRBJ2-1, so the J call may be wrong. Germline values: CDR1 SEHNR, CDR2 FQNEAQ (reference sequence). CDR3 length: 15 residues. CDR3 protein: CASRPGTSSVPEQFF. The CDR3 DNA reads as TGTGCCAGCAGGCCCGGGACTAGCAGTGTTCCTGAGCAGTTCTTC.

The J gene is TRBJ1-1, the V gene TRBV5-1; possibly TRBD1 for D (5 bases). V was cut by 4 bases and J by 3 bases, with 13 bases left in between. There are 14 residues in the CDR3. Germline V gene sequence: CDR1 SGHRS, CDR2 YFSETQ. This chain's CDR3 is CASSPGEGDTEAFF. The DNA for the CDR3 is TGCGCCAGCAGCCCGGGGGAGGGAGACACTGAAGCTTTCTTT.

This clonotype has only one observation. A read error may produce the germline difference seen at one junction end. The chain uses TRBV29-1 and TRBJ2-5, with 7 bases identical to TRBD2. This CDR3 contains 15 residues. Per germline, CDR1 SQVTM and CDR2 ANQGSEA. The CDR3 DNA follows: TGCAGCGCCGAGGGAGGGGATAATAATCGGGACGAGCAGTGCTTC. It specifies CSAEGGDNNRDEQCF.

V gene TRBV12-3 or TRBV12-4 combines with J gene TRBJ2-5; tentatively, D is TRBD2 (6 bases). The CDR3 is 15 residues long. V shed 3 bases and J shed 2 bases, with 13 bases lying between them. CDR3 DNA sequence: TGTGCCAGCAGTTTCGGGGGTACGGTGCAAGAGACCCAGTACTTC. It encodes CASSFGGTVQETQYF.

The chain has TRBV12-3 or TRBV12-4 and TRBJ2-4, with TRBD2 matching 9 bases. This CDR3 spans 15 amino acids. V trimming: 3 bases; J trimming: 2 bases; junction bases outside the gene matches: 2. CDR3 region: CASSLTSGPKNIQYF. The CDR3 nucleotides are TGTGCCAGCAGTTTGACTAGCGGACCCAAAAACATTCAGTACTTC.

The CDR3 nucleotides are TGTGCCAGCAGCTTAAACGTCCTTTGGACTAGCGGTCCCAACTCCTACAATGAGCAGTTCTTC. Translating gives CASSLNVLWTSGPNSYNEQFF. V usage is TRBV7-3 and J usage is TRBJ2-1; 10 bases are a match to TRBD2. This CDR3 has 21 residues. From germline, CDR1 is SGHTA and CDR2 FQGTGA. V lost 1 base and J lost 0; bases outside the gene matches: 15.

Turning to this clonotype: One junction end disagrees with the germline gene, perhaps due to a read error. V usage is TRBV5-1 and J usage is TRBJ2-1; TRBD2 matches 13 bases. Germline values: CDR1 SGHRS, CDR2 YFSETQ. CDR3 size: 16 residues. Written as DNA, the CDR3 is TGCGCCGGCAGCTCGAGGGGACTAGCGGGATCTGGTGAGCAGTTCTTC. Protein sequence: CAGSSRGLAGSGEQFF.

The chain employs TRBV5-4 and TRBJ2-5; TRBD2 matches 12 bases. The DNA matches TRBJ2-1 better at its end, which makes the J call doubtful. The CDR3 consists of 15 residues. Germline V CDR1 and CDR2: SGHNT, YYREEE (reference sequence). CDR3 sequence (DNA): TGTGCCAGCAGCTTGGCTAGCGGGAGGGCCAATGAGCAGTTCTTC. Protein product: CASSLASGRANEQFF.

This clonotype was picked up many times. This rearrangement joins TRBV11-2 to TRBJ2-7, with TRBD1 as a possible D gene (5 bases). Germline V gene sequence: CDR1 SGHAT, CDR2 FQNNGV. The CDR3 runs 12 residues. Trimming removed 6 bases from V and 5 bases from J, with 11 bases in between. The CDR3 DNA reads TGTGCCAGCAGTTCAGGGATCCACGAGCAGTACTTC. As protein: CASSSGIHEQYF.

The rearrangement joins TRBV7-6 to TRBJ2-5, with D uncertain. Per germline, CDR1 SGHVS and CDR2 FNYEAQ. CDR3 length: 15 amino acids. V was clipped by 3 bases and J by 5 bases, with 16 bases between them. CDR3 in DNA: TGTGCCAGCAGCTTCCAGCCTACGGGCTTGGAGACCCAGTACTTC. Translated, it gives CASSFQPTGLETQYF. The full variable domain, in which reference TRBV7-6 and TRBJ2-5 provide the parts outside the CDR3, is GAGVSQSPRYKVTKRGQDVALRCDPISGHVSLYWYRQALGQGPEFLTYFNYEAQQDKSGLPNDRFSAERPEGSISTLTIQRTEQRDSAMYRCASSFQPTGLETQYFGPGTRLLVL.